What follows are 10 T cell receptor beta chains derived from one specimen sequenced in a study of early T cells in non-severe SARS-CoV-2 infection. TCRdb itself ran the 5' RACE reads through MiXCR, one entry per CDR3 protein. The data show tens of thousands of distinct CDR3 sequences, with 14% seen just once and 5% to 7.5% held by the top ten. Sequenced input: whole blood. These receptors originate from an adult who was a healthcare worker with PCR-confirmed SARS-CoV-2 infection or an uninfected control (not recorded which).

This clonotype has ten or more counts. The chain employs TRBV10-3 and TRBJ2-1; 9 bases are a match to TRBD2. The length of the CDR3 is 21 residues. CDR1 is ENHRY and CDR2 is SYGVKD in the germline V gene. Trimming took 3 bases from V and 0 from J; bases not matched to a gene: 18. This chain's CDR3 is CAISDLLGQPGLAHSYNEQFF. As DNA, the CDR3 is TGTGCCATCAGTGACCTCTTAGGGCAACCGGGACTAGCCCACTCCTACAATGAGCAGTTCTTC.

There are many counts of this clonotype. This chain connects TRBV7-8 to TRBJ2-4; D gene uncertain. Trimming left V 5 bases short and J 1 base short, with 6 bases between. The CDR3 extends over 13 amino acids. Germline assignment: CDR1 SGHVS and CDR2 FQNEAQ. CDR3 sequence (DNA): TGTGCCAGCAGCCCTACGGCCAAAAACATTCAGTACTTC. It encodes CASSPTAKNIQYF.

This clonotype was observed many times. The V call is TRBV6-2 or TRBV6-3, the J call TRBJ2-2; D remains unclear. This CDR3 has 16 amino acids. The V gene lost 0 bases and the J gene lost 0 bases, with 8 bases spanning the gap. Germline-derived CDR1 and CDR2 are MNHEY and SVGEGT. The CDR3 loop reads CASSYSRRTNTGELFF. CDR3 nucleotide sequence: TGTGCCAGCAGTTACTCGCGACGGACGAACACCGGGGAGCTGTTTTTT.

This clonotype turned up a few times. The rearrangement uses TRBV7-2 and TRBJ2-1, with TRBD1 matching over 8 bases. Trimming removed 5 bases from V and 0 bases from J; junction bases left unmatched: 6. This CDR3 comprises 16 residues. Germline CDR1 reads SGHTA; CDR2 reads FQGNSA. The CDR3 region is CASSPRQGSSYNEQFF. In DNA, the CDR3 is TGTGCCAGCAGCCCAAGACAGGGGAGCTCCTACAATGAGCAGTTCTTC.

There are a few counts of this clonotype. The chain uses TRBV7-9 and TRBJ2-5, with 8 bases aligning to TRBD2. The CDR3 is 14 residues long. Trimming cost V 3 bases and J 1 base; bases outside gene matches: 1. Germline V gene lookup returns CDR1 SEHNR and CDR2 FQNEAQ (reference sequence). The CDR3 DNA sequence: TGTGCCAGCAGCTTGCGGGGGGTCCAAGAGACCCAGTACTTC. Translating it yields CASSLRGVQETQYF.

The chain is built from TRBV13 and TRBJ1-3; no firm D call. CDR1 is PRHDT and CDR2 is FYEKMQ in the germline V gene (reference sequence). CDR3 length: 14 residues. Trimming stripped 3 bases from V and 1 base from J, with 7 bases between. The CDR3 is CASSFWQSGNTIYF. DNA of the CDR3: TGTGCCAGCAGCTTTTGGCAGTCTGGAAACACCATATATTTT.

J is TRBJ2-1 and V is TRBV3-1; 12 bases agree with TRBD2. V shed 4 bases, J shed 6 bases, and the junction held 7 bases outside the gene matches. This CDR3 is built from 16 residues. CDR1 and CDR2 (germline): LGHDT, YNNKEL (reference sequence). CDR3 nucleotide sequence: TGTGCCAGCAGCCCCTATACTAGCGGGGGGACCAATGAGCAGTTCTTC. It specifies CASSPYTSGGTNEQFF.

This clonotype was recorded a few times. This chain connects TRBV12-5 to TRBJ1-1; no clear D. The germline V and J ends were trimmed by 5 bases and 3 bases, with 7 bases remaining between them. Germline V gene data show CDR1 as LGHNT and CDR2 as FRNRAP. CDR3 length equals 12 residues. This chain's CDR3 is CASGPGDTEAFF. Written as DNA, the CDR3 is TGTGCTAGTGGTCCCGGAGACACTGAAGCTTTCTTT.

This clonotype was seen ten or more times. J is TRBJ2-2 and V is TRBV3-1, with D possibly matching TRBD2 (5 bases). This CDR3 has 14 residues. Germline V gene sequence: CDR1 LGHDT, CDR2 YNNKEL (reference sequence). With 0 bases removed from V and 7 bases from J, the gap between germline ends came to 9 bases. CDR3 amino acids: CASSQDGEVGELFF. The CDR3, as DNA: TGTGCCAGCAGCCAAGACGGGGAAGTCGGGGAGCTGTTTTTT.

This clonotype was seen repeatedly, ten times or more. The chain joins TRBV5-1 to TRBJ2-7, with 8 bases identical to TRBD1. The CDR3 has 15 residues. Germline CDR1 is SGHRS and CDR2 is YFSETQ. Losses at the gene ends were 7 bases for V and 2 bases for J; bases not matched to a gene: 11. The CDR3 coding sequence is TGCGCCAGCCGGCCCGGGACAGGATCTACCTACGAGCAGTACTTC. It codes for CASRPGTGSTYEQYF. The full variable domain, with the rest looked up from reference TRBV5-1 and TRBJ2-7, is KAGVTQTPRYLIKTRGQQVTLSCSPISGHRSVSWYQQTPGQGLQFLFEYFSETQRNKGNFPGRFSGRQFSNSRSEMNVSTLELGDSALYLCASRPGTGSTYEQYFGPGTRLTVT.